The 5 T cell receptor beta chains listed next were all sequenced from one sample in a study of regulatory T cells in long-lasting Graves disease. As to time point: newly diagnosed GD, antithyroid drugs for less than 3 months. Scientists built the TCR library using RNA that was extracted from PBMCs. In building TCR beta libraries, iRepertoire HTBI primers were used together with Arm-PCR of CDR3 regions. One entry per CDR3 protein, called by TCRdb with MiXCR from the multiplex PCR reads. The data show fewer than 500,000 distinct CDR3 sequences, about 17% seen once. In addition, the sample was reused for a study of T cells in Graves' hyperthyroidism and ophthalmopathy.

This specimen consisted of peripheral blood mononuclear cells (PBMCs), obtained at new diagnosis, from a patient treated with antithyroid drugs. The receptor set was obtained from a man aged 40-49 years with Graves disease.

This clonotype was counted a few times. J is TRBJ2-7 and V is TRBV6-1, with D unresolved. V was trimmed by 5 bases and J by 2 bases, leaving 10 bases between them. CDR1 is MNHNS, CDR2 SASEGT, per germline. This CDR3 comprises 13 residues. CDR3 nucleotide sequence: TGTGCCAGCAGTATAGCTCCTACCTACGAGCAGTACTTC. Translation gives CASSIAPTYEQYF.

The rearrangement uses TRBV2 and TRBJ2-6, with D unresolved. This CDR3 has 12 residues. V was shortened by 7 bases and J by 4 bases, with 5 bases between the two germline ends. Per the germline V gene, CDR1 is SNHLY and CDR2 is FYNNEI. The CDR3 nucleotides read TGTGCCAGCAATCCCGGGGCCAACGTCCTGACTTTC. Translating gives CASNPGANVLTF.

This clonotype came up many times. This rearrangement joins TRBV29-1 to TRBJ2-1, with D uncertain. Germline V gene sequence: CDR1 SQVTM, CDR2 ANQGSEA. CDR3 size: 12 residues. V dropped 5 bases and J dropped 8 bases, with 13 bases sitting between them. The chain's CDR3 is CSVFMTWDEQFF. The CDR3 region has the DNA TGCAGCGTTTTTATGACGTGGGATGAGCAGTTCTTC.

This clonotype was detected ten times or more. V gene TRBV5-5 combines with J gene TRBJ1-4; the D is unclear. There are 15 residues in the CDR3. The V and J ends lost 0 bases and 0 bases respectively, with 6 bases between them. The V gene's germline CDR1 is SGHKS and CDR2 YYEKEE (reference sequence). CDR3 amino acids: CASSLEWPTNEKLFF. The DNA for the CDR3 is TGTGCCAGCAGCTTGGAGTGGCCAACTAATGAAAAACTGTTTTTT.

The chain recombines TRBV6-4 with TRBJ1-4; D remains ambiguous. The length of the CDR3 is 15 residues. Trimming took off 6 bases at V and 5 bases at J, with 16 bases between the two ends. The germline CDR1 and CDR2 sequences are MRHNA and SNTAGT. CDR3 coding DNA: TGTGCCAGCAGGCCTTCGAGGGAGAAAAATGAAAAACTGTTTTTT. Encoded protein: CASRPSREKNEKLFF.